The 18 T cell receptor beta chains given below trace back to one sample, sequenced in a study of T cells after yellow fever vaccination. TCRdb passed the 5' RACE reads through MiXCR, listing each CDR3 protein once. The sample holds roughly 63,000 distinct CDR3 sequences, approximately 8% seen once. This specimen was CD8+ T cells sorted from PBMCs, taken 15 days after the yellow fever booster vaccination. Receptor source: a man aged 30-40 years who received the YFV17D yellow fever vaccine.

This clonotype occurred many times. V gene TRBV29-1 combines with J gene TRBJ2-2; D unclear. Germline CDR1 and CDR2: SQVTM and ANQGSEA. CDR3 length: 15 residues. The V end lost 4 bases, the J end lost 0 bases, and 12 bases lay between the germline ends. CDR3: CSVGSSIANTGELFF. The CDR3 DNA is TGCAGCGTTGGGTCCAGTATCGCGAACACCGGGGAGCTGTTTTTT.

This clonotype came up many times. This chain connects TRBV20-1 to TRBJ2-1, with TRBD1 identical over 9 bases. The CDR3 spans 16 residues. Trimming removed 5 bases from V and 4 bases from J; junction bases left unmatched: 12. CDR1 is DFQATT and CDR2 is SNEGSKA in the germline V gene (reference sequence). The CDR3 sequence is CSASRARDRVYNEQFF. CDR3 coding DNA: TGCAGTGCTTCCAGGGCCCGGGACAGGGTGTACAATGAGCAGTTCTTC.

This clonotype was observed many times. The rearrangement uses TRBV20-1 and TRBJ2-1, with 10 bases matching TRBD2. Germline CDR1 is DFQATT and CDR2 is SNEGSKA (reference sequence). CDR3 size: 15 residues. The V gene end was trimmed by 5 bases and the J gene end by 6 bases; junction bases not matched to a gene: 10. The CDR3 nucleotides read TGCAGTGCTCTAGCGGGAGTCGAGTACAGCAATGAGCAGTTCTTC. As protein: CSALAGVEYSNEQFF.

This clonotype has at least ten counts. The rearrangement uses TRBV4-3 and TRBJ2-1; the match to TRBD2 covers 7 bases. Unmatched junction bases numbered 7, after V lost 2 bases and J lost 0 bases. Germline V gene data show CDR1 as LGHNA and CDR2 as YSLEER. The CDR3 is 17 residues long. The CDR3 region is CASSQSSGRNSYNEQFF. DNA for the CDR3: TGCGCCAGCAGCCAATCCTCCGGGAGGAACTCCTACAATGAGCAGTTCTTC.

Many counts were recorded for this clonotype. The chain couples TRBV5-5 to TRBJ1-1; D gene ambiguous. CDR1 and CDR2 (germline): SGHKS, YYEKEE (reference sequence). The length of the CDR3 is 12 residues. V dropped 2 bases and J dropped 8 bases, with 10 bases sitting between them. CDR3 amino acids: CASSFGVVEAFF. Written as DNA, the CDR3 is TGTGCCAGCAGCTTCGGAGTGGTGGAAGCTTTCTTT.

The chain recombines TRBV18 with TRBJ2-7, with D perhaps matching TRBD1 (5 bases). V was trimmed by 4 bases and J by 0 bases, leaving 13 bases between them. Germline lookup yields CDR1 KGHSH and CDR2 LQKENI. This CDR3 comprises 15 residues. CDR3: CASSQGPGDSYEQYF. CDR3 DNA: TGTGCCAGCTCACAGGGGCCGGGCGACTCCTACGAGCAGTACTTC.

This clonotype was observed many times. The chain links TRBV4-2 to TRBJ1-5; D may be TRBD1 (5 bases). The CDR3 runs 17 residues. The V end was cut by 0 bases, the J end by 1 base, with 13 bases between. Per the germline V gene, CDR1 is LGHNA and CDR2 is YNFKEQ. CDR3 in amino acids: CASSQDLTGISNQPQHF. CDR3 nucleotide sequence: TGTGCCAGCAGCCAAGATCTAACAGGAATAAGCAATCAGCCCCAGCATTTT.

This chain joins TRBV9 and TRBJ2-6, with TRBD2 matching over 7 bases. V lost 9 bases to trimming and J lost 3 bases; unmatched junction nucleotides: 0. Germline values: CDR1 SGDLS, CDR2 YYNGEE. The CDR3 length is 12 residues. CDR3 in DNA: TGTGCCACGGGGGGTGGGGCCAACGTCCTGACTTTC. This translates into CATGGGANVLTF.

To note about this clonotype: A read error may be the cause here, since a much bigger clone is one base away. V gene TRBV12-3 or TRBV12-4 combines with J gene TRBJ2-3; D remains unclear. The CDR3 sequence is 17 residues long. V was trimmed by 3 bases and J by 0 bases, leaving 16 bases between them. CDR3 bases: TGTGCCAGCAGTTTCCACCCAACGGTGGCCAGCACAGATACGCAGTATTTT. Amino acid sequence: CASSFHPTVASTDTQYF.

This clonotype was seen many times. This chain uses TRBV27 with TRBJ1-5; D remains ambiguous. Trimming shortened V by 3 bases and J by 5 bases, and 17 bases separated the two germline ends. CDR3 length: 16 residues. Germline CDR1 MNHEY, CDR2 SMNVEV (reference sequence). The CDR3 reads CASSFLGPNLDQPQHF. CDR3 coding DNA: TGTGCCAGCAGTTTTTTGGGTCCTAACCTCGATCAGCCCCAGCATTTT.

On this clonotype: Given a much more abundant clone one base away, this may be a read error. The chain employs TRBV25-1 and TRBJ2-2; perhaps TRBD2 as D (5 bases). CDR3 length equals 16 residues. Germline V gene sequence: CDR1 MGHDK, CDR2 SYGVNS. The CDR3 DNA is TGTGCCAGCAGTGAATATTCAGGCCCTAACACCGGGGAGCTGCTTTTT. The encoded protein is CASSEYSGPNTGELLF.

This clonotype occurred many times. This rearrangement joins TRBV7-9 to TRBJ1-4; D ambiguous. CDR1 SEHNR and CDR2 FQNEAQ come from the germline V gene (reference sequence). The V end lost 5 bases, the J end lost 12 bases, and 10 bases lay between the germline ends. This CDR3 comprises 11 residues. The CDR3 DNA reads TGTGCCAGCAGCAGATCACGAGAACTGTTTTTT. This encodes CASSRSRELFF.

J is TRBJ2-5 and V is TRBV7-2; TRBD1 matches at 7 bases. The V gene's germline CDR1 is SGHTA and CDR2 FQGNSA. The CDR3 is made up of 16 amino acids. Trimming cost V 4 bases and J 1 base; bases outside gene matches: 9. Written as DNA, the CDR3 is TGTGCCAGCAGCTCCCAGGGGGTGAGCCTCCAAGAGACCCAGTACTTC. The encoded protein is CASSSQGVSLQETQYF.

At least ten counts were recorded for this clonotype. This sequence joins TRBV4-3 and TRBJ2-7; D gene unclear. Per the germline V gene, CDR1 is LGHNA and CDR2 is YSLEER. The CDR3 length is 13 residues. V lost 1 base to trimming and J lost 1 base, with 5 bases between them. DNA for the CDR3: TGCGCCAGCAGCCAAGTCCGATCCTACGAGCAGTACTTC. This codes for CASSQVRSYEQYF.

This clonotype was picked up many times. The rearrangement joins TRBV29-1 to TRBJ2-7; possible D gene TRBD2, 5 bases. The V end was cut by 0 bases, the J end by 7 bases, with 19 bases between. The CDR3 length is 15 residues. From germline, CDR1 is SQVTM and CDR2 ANQGSEA. The CDR3 nucleotides read TGCAGCGTTGAAGATGGTCTCGCGGGCTCGGGGGAGCAGTACTTC. Translated, it gives CSVEDGLAGSGEQYF.

This clonotype was seen many times. The rearrangement links TRBV7-2 to TRBJ2-5; D call uncertain. Per germline, CDR1 SGHTA and CDR2 FQGNSA. The CDR3 runs to 12 residues. The V gene lost 3 bases and the J gene lost 5 bases, with 7 bases spanning the gap. Written as DNA, the CDR3 is TGTGCCAGCAGCTTGGATTGGGAGACCCAGTACTTC. This translates into CASSLDWETQYF.

This clonotype was counted many times. V and J are TRBV12-3 or TRBV12-4 and TRBJ1-2, with 7 bases fitting TRBD1. This CDR3 contains 14 residues. V gave up 5 bases and J gave up 2 bases; unmatched junction bases: 5. CDR3 DNA sequence: TGTGCCAGCAGTGCGGGACAGCCAAACTATGGCTACACCTTC. This codes for CASSAGQPNYGYTF.

This clonotype was recorded many times. This chain joins TRBV24-1 and TRBJ2-3, with 9 bases fitting TRBD1. The V gene's germline CDR1 is KGHDR and CDR2 SFDVKD. The CDR3 is 15 amino acids. V shed 4 bases, J shed 1 base, and the junction held 2 bases outside the gene matches. The DNA of the CDR3 is TGTGCCACCAGTGAAAGGACAGGGGGCACAGATACGCAGTATTTT. Translation: CATSERTGGTDTQYF.